The rows below give T cell receptor beta chains drawn from one sample of a study of cytomegalovirus exposure and HLA in healthy donors. Data came from immunoSEQ multiplex PCR; TCRdb stores just in-frame clones and leaves some out. Found here are some 190,000 clones, around 80% of them singletons; the top ten hold about 1.8%. The sample comprised PBMCs. These receptor sequences come from a man in his forties in good health and CMV-seropositive. CDR3s include the opening cysteine and the closing phenylalanine or tryptophan. The D gene is left open where the match is weak. Clone sizes are given selectively: once, few, many, or a class where the clone is expanded.

>-|TRBV27|-|TRBJ1-5
CASRQDSRNQPQHF
TGTGCCAGCAGACAAGACAGTCGCAATCAGCCCCAGCATTTT
>-|TRBV7-6|-|TRBJ2-1
CASSLARVAEQFF
TGTGCCAGCAGCTTAGCGAGAGTTGCTGAGCAGTTCTTC
>-|TRBV28|TRBD1|TRBJ1-2
CASRTSATGLSYTF
TGTGCCAGCAGGACCAGTGCGACAGGGTTGAGCTACACCTTC
>-|TRBV28|TRBD1|TRBJ2-1
CASRSAGTGGDEQFF
TGTGCCAGCAGGTCGGCCGGGACAGGGGGCGATGAGCAGTTCTTC
>-|TRBV28|-|TRBJ1-2
CATSRGKAYGYTF
TGTGCCACCTCCCGAGGGAAGGCCTATGGCTACACCTTC
>-|TRBV5-8|-|TRBJ2-3
CASSFRGGVADTQYF
TGTGCCAGCAGCTTCCGAGGGGGGGTTGCAGATACGCAGTATTTT
>-|TRBV19|TRBD1|TRBJ2-7
CASSYRGQGAREQYF
TGTGCCAGTAGCTATCGAGGACAGGGGGCGAGGGAGCAGTACTTC
>once|TRBV9|TRBD1|TRBJ1-4
CASSVGQTNEKLFF
TGTGCCAGCAGCGTGGGACAGACTAATGAAAAACTGTTTTTT
>-|TRBV4-2|-|TRBJ2-7
CASSPPGAYEQYF
TGTGCCAGCAGCCCTCCGGGAGCCTACGAGCAGTACTTC
>-|TRBV27|-|TRBJ2-3
CASRRLSDTQYF
TGTGCCAGCAGGAGGTTGTCAGATACGCAGTATTTT
>few|TRBV27|-|TRBJ1-1
CASSLAQANTEAFF
TGTGCCAGCAGTTTAGCACAGGCGAACACTGAAGCTTTCTTT
>-|TRBV11-3|TRBD1|TRBJ2-5
CASSPGQGAVQYF
TGTGCCAGCAGTCCGGGACAGGGGGCGGTCCAGTACTTC
>few|TRBV25-1|-|TRBJ2-7
CASTTGSYEQYF
TGTGCCAGCACCACAGGGTCCTACGAGCAGTACTTC
>once|TRBV6-1|-|TRBJ2-7
CASRNGRQSYEQYF
TGTGCCAGCAGGAATGGGAGGCAGTCCTACGAGCAGTACTTC
>-|TRBV6-1|TRBD2|TRBJ2-7
CASSAPSGTPYEQYF
TGTGCCAGCAGTGCTCCTAGCGGGACCCCCTACGAGCAGTACTTC
>-|TRBV7-2|-|TRBJ2-7
CASSFGMMGGAPSEQYF
TGTGCCAGCAGCTTCGGCATGATGGGCGGGGCCCCTTCCGAGCAGTACTTC
>-|TRBV11-2|TRBD2|TRBJ2-7
CASSRLLATSSYEQYF
TGTGCCAGCAGCCGCCTACTAGCGACAAGCTCCTACGAGCAGTACTTC
>-|TRBV9|TRBD1|TRBJ2-7
CASSVGGQPYEQYF
TGTGCCAGCAGCGTAGGGGGACAGCCCTACGAGCAGTACTTC
>-|TRBV9|-|TRBJ2-1
CASSVFPLSYNEQFF
TGTGCCAGCAGCGTGTTTCCACTATCCTACAATGAGCAGTTCTTC
>-|TRBV7-9|TRBD2|TRBJ2-1
CSSSSQTSGGRNEQFF
TGTTCCAGCAGCTCCCAGACTAGCGGGGGGAGAAATGAGCAGTTCTTC
>-|TRBV28|-|TRBJ2-7
CASSSTYEQYF
TGTGCCAGCAGTTCTACTTACGAGCAGTACTTC
>-|TRBV10-3|TRBD2|TRBJ2-5
CAISRGLAEQETQYF
TGTGCCATCAGCCGCGGACTAGCGGAGCAAGAGACCCAGTACTTC
>-|TRBV19|TRBD1|TRBJ2-7
CASSTRTGDYEQYF
TGTGCCAGTAGTACGAGGACAGGGGACTACGAGCAGTACTTC
>-|TRBV5-6|TRBD1|TRBJ1-1
CASSFGTGLTEAFF
TGTGCCAGCAGCTTCGGGACAGGGCTGACTGAAGCTTTCTTT
>-|TRBV28|-|TRBJ2-7
CASSSLAPRGEQYF
TGTGCCAGCAGTTCCCTAGCGCCCAGGGGGGAGCAGTACTTC
>few|TRBV5-1|TRBD1|TRBJ2-7
CASSWDRGGYEQYF
TGCGCCAGCAGCTGGGACAGGGGTGGCTACGAGCAGTACTTC
>-|TRBV29-1|-|TRBJ2-2
CSVVVERNTGELFF
TGCAGCGTTGTGGTCGAGCGGAACACCGGGGAGCTGTTTTTT
>-|TRBV12-5|-|TRBJ1-1
CASAVGAGPGNTEAFF
TGTGCTAGTGCCGTGGGGGCAGGCCCCGGGAACACTGAAGCTTTCTTT
>-|TRBV14|TRBD2|TRBJ2-7
CASSLEGLAGGEQYF
TGTGCCAGCAGCCTAGAGGGACTAGCGGGAGGCGAGCAGTACTTC
>-|TRBV19|-|TRBJ2-5
CASSMGSLGQLETQYF
TGTGCCAGTAGTATGGGGAGTCTAGGCCAGCTGGAGACCCAGTACTTC
>once|TRBV6-1|-|TRBJ1-2
CASRNRRPNYGYTF
TGTGCCAGCAGGAACAGGAGACCTAACTATGGCTACACCTTC